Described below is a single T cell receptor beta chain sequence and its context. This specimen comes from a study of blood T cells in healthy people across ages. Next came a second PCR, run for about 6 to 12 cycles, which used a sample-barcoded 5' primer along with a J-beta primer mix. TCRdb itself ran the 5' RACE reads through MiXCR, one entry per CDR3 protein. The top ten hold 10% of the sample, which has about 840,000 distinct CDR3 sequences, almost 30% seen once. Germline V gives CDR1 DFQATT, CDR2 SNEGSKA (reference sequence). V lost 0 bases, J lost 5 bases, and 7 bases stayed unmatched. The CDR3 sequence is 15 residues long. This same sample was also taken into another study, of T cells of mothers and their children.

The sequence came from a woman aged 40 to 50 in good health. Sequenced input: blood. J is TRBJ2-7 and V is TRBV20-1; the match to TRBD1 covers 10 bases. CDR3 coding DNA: TGCAGTGCTAGAGATCCGACAGGGGGCAAGAACGAGCAGTACTTC. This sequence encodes CSARDPTGGKNEQYF.